A selection of T cell receptor beta chains follows, all from one sample in a study of T cell responses to AZD1222 COVID-19 vaccine. The table came from immunoSEQ multiplex PCR; TCRdb's copy has only in-frame clones and leaves some out. The data hold about 120,000 clones, with roughly nine tenths observed a single time. The sample here was peripheral blood, taken 28 days after the second AZD1222 dose. Every receptor here comes from an adult who received the AZD1222 COVID-19 vaccine. Each CDR3 is given with its conserved first and last residue. The D gene is left open where the match is weak. Not every row has a clone size; where given, it reads once, few, many or a size class.

J gene: TRBJ2-2
V gene: TRBV28
D gene: .
clone size: .
CDR3 protein: CASSLGFPGELFF
CDR3 DNA: TGTGCCAGCAGTTTGGGTTTTCCCGGGGAGCTGTTTTTT

J gene: TRBJ2-7
V gene: TRBV7-9
D gene: .
clone size: .
CDR3 protein: CASSSTVSSYEQYF
CDR3 DNA: TGTGCCAGCAGCTCGACGGTCAGCTCCTACGAGCAGTACTTC

J gene: TRBJ1-2
V gene: TRBV7-9
D gene: TRBD1
clone size: .
CDR3 protein: CASSLEEGGHYGYTF
CDR3 DNA: TGTGCCAGCAGCTTAGAGGAAGGGGGCCACTATGGCTACACCTTC

J gene: TRBJ1-6
V gene: TRBV30
D gene: .
clone size: .
CDR3 protein: CAWSVGRASYNSPLHF
CDR3 DNA: TGTGCCTGGAGTGTTGGGAGGGCTTCCTATAATTCACCCCTCCACTTT

J gene: TRBJ2-3
V gene: TRBV6-5
D gene: TRBD2
clone size: .
CDR3 protein: CASSYLGGTDTQYF
CDR3 DNA: TGTGCCAGCAGTTACCTCGGGGGGACAGATACGCAGTATTTT

J gene: TRBJ1-1
V gene: TRBV19
D gene: .
clone size: .
CDR3 protein: CASSRPSGGYGTEAFF
CDR3 DNA: TGTGCCAGTAGTAGGCCCTCGGGAGGGTACGGGACTGAAGCTTTCTTT

J gene: TRBJ1-6
V gene: TRBV7-9
D gene: .
clone size: .
CDR3 protein: CASSLAGNSPLHF
CDR3 DNA: TGTGCCAGCAGCCTCGCAGGGAATTCACCCCTCCACTTT

J gene: TRBJ2-1
V gene: TRBV6-2/TRBV6-3
D gene: .
clone size: .
CDR3 protein: CASSGGNEQFF
CDR3 DNA: TGTGCCAGTAGTGGGGGAAATGAGCAGTTCTTC

J gene: TRBJ1-2
V gene: TRBV6-2/TRBV6-3
D gene: .
clone size: medium-sized
CDR3 protein: CASSPTENGYGYTF
CDR3 DNA: TGTGCCAGCAGCCCCACAGAAAACGGCTATGGCTACACCTTC

J gene: TRBJ1-2
V gene: TRBV14
D gene: .
clone size: once
CDR3 protein: CASSQEVNFGEKFAHYGYTF
CDR3 DNA: TGTGCCAGCAGCCAAGAGGTCAATTTCGGGGAAAAATTCGCGCACTATGGCTACACCTTC

J gene: TRBJ1-1
V gene: TRBV28
D gene: .
clone size: .
CDR3 protein: CASRLGTFEAFF
CDR3 DNA: TGTGCCAGCAGACTGGGGACCTTTGAAGCTTTCTTT

J gene: TRBJ1-5
V gene: TRBV19
D gene: .
clone size: .
CDR3 protein: CASNDRYSNQPQHF
CDR3 DNA: TGTGCCAGTAATGACAGATATAGCAATCAGCCCCAGCATTTT

J gene: TRBJ2-7
V gene: TRBV3-1/TRBV3-2
D gene: TRBD2
clone size: .
CDR3 protein: CASSQGIAGGSSYEQYF
CDR3 DNA: TGTGCCAGCAGCCAAGGGATAGCGGGGGGAAGCTCCTACGAGCAGTACTTC

J gene: TRBJ2-7
V gene: TRBV6-2/TRBV6-3
D gene: TRBD1
clone size: .
CDR3 protein: CASSSRDRGTSYEQYF
CDR3 DNA: TGTGCCAGCAGTAGTCGGGACAGGGGGACATCCTACGAGCAGTACTTC

J gene: TRBJ2-3
V gene: TRBV29-1
D gene: .
clone size: .
CDR3 protein: CSVGRIGTDTQYF
CDR3 DNA: TGCAGCGTTGGGAGGATTGGTACAGATACGCAGTATTTT

J gene: TRBJ2-7
V gene: TRBV9
D gene: .
clone size: .
CDR3 protein: CASSVAPLAYEQYF
CDR3 DNA: TGTGCCAGCAGCGTAGCTCCTCTGGCCTACGAGCAGTACTTC

J gene: TRBJ1-6
V gene: TRBV4-2
D gene: .
clone size: .
CDR3 protein: CASSQGAGADNSPLHF
CDR3 DNA: TGTGCCAGCAGCCAAGGAGCGGGGGCGGATAATTCACCCCTCCACTTT

J gene: TRBJ1-1
V gene: TRBV6-1
D gene: .
clone size: .
CDR3 protein: CASSELWGDTEAFF
CDR3 DNA: TGTGCCAGCAGTGAATTATGGGGCGACACTGAAGCTTTCTTT

J gene: TRBJ2-7
V gene: TRBV18
D gene: .
clone size: few
CDR3 protein: CASSRGADYEQYF
CDR3 DNA: TGTGCCAGCTCACGAGGGGCAGACTACGAGCAGTACTTC

J gene: TRBJ1-2
V gene: TRBV29-1
D gene: .
clone size: .
CDR3 protein: CSVEGLANYGYTF
CDR3 DNA: TGCAGCGTTGAAGGGCTAGCTAACTATGGCTACACCTTC

J gene: TRBJ2-5
V gene: TRBV3-1/TRBV3-2
D gene: .
clone size: .
CDR3 protein: CASSPINGGRETQYF
CDR3 DNA: TGTGCCAGCAGCCCGATAAACGGTGGGCGGGAGACCCAGTACTTC

J gene: TRBJ1-1
V gene: TRBV7-9
D gene: .
clone size: .
CDR3 protein: CASSSRDALTEAFF
CDR3 DNA: TGTGCCAGCAGTTCACGGGATGCCCTCACTGAAGCTTTCTTT

J gene: TRBJ1-6
V gene: TRBV11-3
D gene: .
clone size: .
CDR3 protein: CASSFNRLGPLHF
CDR3 DNA: TGTGCCAGCAGCTTTAATCGACTCGGGCCCCTCCACTTT

J gene: TRBJ1-2
V gene: TRBV12-3/TRBV12-4
D gene: .
clone size: .
CDR3 protein: CASSFVGKGYTF
CDR3 DNA: TGTGCCAGCAGTTTCGTCGGGAAAGGCTACACCTTC

J gene: TRBJ2-1
V gene: TRBV3-1/TRBV3-2
D gene: TRBD2
clone size: .
CDR3 protein: CASSPGGRNNEQFF
CDR3 DNA: TGTGCCAGCAGTCCGGGGGGGCGAAACAATGAGCAGTTCTTC

J gene: TRBJ1-2
V gene: TRBV7-2
D gene: .
clone size: .
CDR3 protein: CASSFGSGSGYTF
CDR3 DNA: TGTGCCAGCAGCTTCGGCTCAGGCTCCGGCTACACCTTC

J gene: TRBJ1-6
V gene: TRBV5-6
D gene: .
clone size: once
CDR3 protein: CASRGRGRDSPLHF
CDR3 DNA: TGTGCCAGCAGGGGACGGGGAAGGGATTCACCCCTCCACTTT

J gene: TRBJ2-2
V gene: TRBV19
D gene: .
clone size: .
CDR3 protein: CASRISGELFF
CDR3 DNA: TGTGCCAGTAGAATCTCCGGGGAGCTGTTTTTT

J gene: TRBJ2-3
V gene: TRBV6-5
D gene: .
clone size: .
CDR3 protein: CASSPPAGIQGTQYF
CDR3 DNA: TGTGCCAGCAGTCCTCCCGCGGGGATCCAGGGCACGCAGTATTTT

J gene: TRBJ2-2
V gene: TRBV13
D gene: TRBD2
clone size: once
CDR3 protein: CASSNGGARQILNTGELFF
CDR3 DNA: TGTGCCAGCAGTAACGGGGGGGCCCGACAGATTCTGAACACCGGGGAGCTGTTTTTT

J gene: TRBJ1-2
V gene: TRBV30
D gene: .
clone size: .
CDR3 protein: CAWSAPRTANYGYTF
CDR3 DNA: TGTGCCTGGAGCGCCCCTCGGACAGCTAACTATGGCTACACCTTC

J gene: TRBJ2-2
V gene: TRBV6-2/TRBV6-3
D gene: .
clone size: .
CDR3 protein: CASSYSRGNTGELFF
CDR3 DNA: TGTGCCAGCAGTTACTCCAGGGGGAACACCGGGGAGCTGTTTTTT

J gene: TRBJ2-3
V gene: TRBV10-2
D gene: .
clone size: .
CDR3 protein: CASRVDGSTDTQYF
CDR3 DNA: TGCGCCAGCAGGGTCGACGGTAGCACAGATACGCAGTATTTT

J gene: TRBJ2-7
V gene: TRBV5-5
D gene: TRBD1
clone size: once
CDR3 protein: CASSSGQLFSEQYF
CDR3 DNA: TGTGCCAGCAGCTCGGGACAGTTATTTAGCGAGCAGTACTTC

J gene: TRBJ1-2
V gene: TRBV7-9
D gene: TRBD1
clone size: .
CDR3 protein: CASSSQTGDHYGYTF
CDR3 DNA: TGTGCCAGCAGCTCTCAGACAGGGGACCACTATGGCTACACCTTC

J gene: TRBJ2-1
V gene: TRBV15
D gene: TRBD2
clone size: once
CDR3 protein: CATSRGLPGLVYNEQFF
CDR3 DNA: TGTGCCACCAGCAGAGGTCTACCGGGACTAGTTTACAATGAGCAGTTCTTC

J gene: TRBJ2-1
V gene: TRBV10-1
D gene: TRBD1
clone size: .
CDR3 protein: CASGDSYNEQFF
CDR3 DNA: TGCGCCAGCGGGGACAGTTACAATGAGCAGTTCTTC

J gene: TRBJ2-3
V gene: TRBV11-2
D gene: .
clone size: .
CDR3 protein: CASSLGPETDTQYF
CDR3 DNA: TGTGCCAGCAGCTTAGGGCCAGAGACAGATACGCAGTATTTT

J gene: TRBJ2-3
V gene: TRBV4-1
D gene: TRBD2
clone size: .
CDR3 protein: CASSQDRERGSGADTQYF
CDR3 DNA: TGCGCCAGCAGCCAAGATCGAGAAAGGGGTAGCGGGGCAGATACGCAGTATTTT

J gene: TRBJ1-1
V gene: TRBV5-1
D gene: .
clone size: once
CDR3 protein: CASSRGGGTEAFF
CDR3 DNA: TGCGCCAGCAGCCGGGGAGGGGGCACTGAAGCTTTCTTT

J gene: TRBJ2-3
V gene: TRBV28
D gene: .
clone size: .
CDR3 protein: CATIDSATDTQYF
CDR3 DNA: TGTGCCACCATTGACAGCGCCACAGATACGCAGTATTTT